Listed below are T cell receptor beta chains from one sample, sequenced in a study of blood T cell repertoires in COVID-19. Data came from immunoSEQ multiplex PCR; TCRdb stores just in-frame clones and leaves some out. The data hold roughly 500,000 clones, with 75% to 90% observed a single time. Sequences were obtained from peripheral blood. These receptors were obtained from a human donor in a cohort sampled during active COVID-19. Both conserved end residues are part of each CDR3. The order of the fields is clone size, V gene, J gene, CDR3 protein. Clone sizes are given selectively: once, few, many, or a class where the clone is expanded.

-	TRBV6-2/TRBV6-3	TRBJ1-1	CASSYPGGGLEAFF
-	TRBV30	TRBJ1-2	CAWSVSPRTGASHGYTF
once	TRBV29-1	TRBJ2-2	CSVAGLANTGELFF
-	TRBV19	TRBJ2-7	CASAKYTSGSYEQYF
-	TRBV6-1	TRBJ1-2	CASSEETGVRGYTF
-	TRBV28	TRBJ2-3	CASSLWGQSTDTQYF
-	TRBV7-9	TRBJ2-1	CASSLEGLRFDEQFF
-	TRBV11-1	TRBJ2-7	CASSSMVAGYDEQYF
-	TRBV30	TRBJ1-5	CAWSAGEGIGNQPQHF
-	TRBV11-3	TRBJ2-3	CASSLNRDTDTQYF
-	TRBV6-5	TRBJ1-2	CASSYNLNYGYTF
-	TRBV6-5	TRBJ1-5	CASRLQGANNQPQHF
-	TRBV19	TRBJ2-5	CASSPNRGRETQYF
-	TRBV9	TRBJ2-5	CASSWTGGETQYF
once	TRBV28	TRBJ2-1	CASTSPAGDLNEQFF
-	TRBV4-3	TRBJ2-3	CASSPSTSSGKDTQYF
-	TRBV29-1	TRBJ2-7	CSVETSENSYEQYF
-	TRBV2	TRBJ2-3	CASWDRGRGDTQYF
once	TRBV10-3	TRBJ2-2	CAISQTENTGELFF
-	TRBV3-1/TRBV3-2	TRBJ1-1	CASSQESETGNTEAFF
once	TRBV9	TRBJ2-7	CASSADLREQYF
-	TRBV19	TRBJ2-6	CASSSGGSGANVLTF
-	TRBV18	TRBJ1-2	CASSPTPRENYGYTF
-	TRBV11-2	TRBJ1-1	CASSQQGIEAFF
-	TRBV6-5	TRBJ2-5	CASSYPSGTGEETQYF
-	TRBV7-3	TRBJ2-7	CASSSVNYEQYF
-	TRBV30	TRBJ2-1	CAWSVWRGEQFF
-	TRBV9	TRBJ1-1	CASSVRGDGAFF
-	TRBV28	TRBJ1-2	CASSSGDRGLVGGYTF
-	TRBV5-4	TRBJ2-6	CASSADSSGANVLTF
-	TRBV2	TRBJ2-3	CASSKGTSGQLGTDTQYF
-	TRBV7-7	TRBJ2-1	CASSLGTSGSNEQFF
once	TRBV30	TRBJ1-1	CAWSGRPSGGNTEAFF
-	TRBV19	TRBJ1-5	CASIQRDRVGQPQHF
-	TRBV29-1	TRBJ2-1	CSFEGRDRSINEQFF
-	TRBV5-8	TRBJ1-4	CASSYRPGGEKLFF
many	TRBV30	TRBJ1-1	CAWQGGTGPNTEAFF
-	TRBV7-3	TRBJ2-1	CASSLSNTGSGYNEQFF
-	TRBV6-6	TRBJ1-6	CASSRRMTGSHYNSPLHF
-	TRBV7-2	TRBJ1-6	CASSLVSGGSPLHF
once	TRBV3-1/TRBV3-2	TRBJ1-4	CASSPVRLGGELFF